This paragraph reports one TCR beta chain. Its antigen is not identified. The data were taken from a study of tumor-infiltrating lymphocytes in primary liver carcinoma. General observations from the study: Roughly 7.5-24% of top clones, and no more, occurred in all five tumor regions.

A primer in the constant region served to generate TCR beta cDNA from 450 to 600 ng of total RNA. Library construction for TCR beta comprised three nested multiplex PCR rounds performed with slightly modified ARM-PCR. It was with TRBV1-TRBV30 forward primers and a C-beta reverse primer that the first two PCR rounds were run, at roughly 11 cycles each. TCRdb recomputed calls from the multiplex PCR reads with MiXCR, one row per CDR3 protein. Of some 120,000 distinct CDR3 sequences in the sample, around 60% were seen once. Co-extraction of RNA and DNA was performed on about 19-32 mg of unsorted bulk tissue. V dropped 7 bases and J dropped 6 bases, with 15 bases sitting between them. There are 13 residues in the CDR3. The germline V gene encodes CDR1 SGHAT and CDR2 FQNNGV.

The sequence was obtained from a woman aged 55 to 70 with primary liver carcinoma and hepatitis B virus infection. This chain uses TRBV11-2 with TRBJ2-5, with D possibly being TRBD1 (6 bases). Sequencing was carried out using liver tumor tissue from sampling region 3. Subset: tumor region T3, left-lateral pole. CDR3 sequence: CASNFPGVKTQYF. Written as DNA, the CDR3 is TGTGCCAGCAACTTTCCAGGGGTGAAGACCCAGTACTTC. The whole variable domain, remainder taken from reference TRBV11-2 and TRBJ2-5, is EAGVAQSPRYKIIEKRQSVAFWCNPISGHATLYWYQQILGQGPKLLIQFQNNGVVDDSQLPKDRFSAERLKGVDSTLKIQPAKLEDSAVYLCASNFPGVKTQYFGPGTRLLVL.